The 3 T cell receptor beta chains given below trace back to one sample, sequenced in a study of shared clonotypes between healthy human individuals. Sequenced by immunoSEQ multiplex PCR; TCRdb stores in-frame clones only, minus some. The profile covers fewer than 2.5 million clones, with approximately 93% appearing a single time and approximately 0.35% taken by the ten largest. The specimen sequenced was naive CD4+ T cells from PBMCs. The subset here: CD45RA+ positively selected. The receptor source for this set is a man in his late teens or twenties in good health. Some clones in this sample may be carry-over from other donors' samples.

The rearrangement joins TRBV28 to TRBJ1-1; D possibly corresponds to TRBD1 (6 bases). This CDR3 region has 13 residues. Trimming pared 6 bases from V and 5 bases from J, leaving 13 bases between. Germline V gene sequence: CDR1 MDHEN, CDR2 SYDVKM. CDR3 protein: CASRAGARTEAFF. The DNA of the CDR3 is TGTGCCAGCAGAGCAGGGGCGAGGACTGAAGCTTTCTTT. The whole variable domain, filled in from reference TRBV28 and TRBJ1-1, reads DVKVTQSSRYLVKRTGEKVFLECVQDMDHENMFWYRQDPGLGLRLIYFSYDVKMKEKGDIPEGYSVSREKKERFSLILESASTNQTSMYLCASRAGARTEAFFGQGTRLTVV.

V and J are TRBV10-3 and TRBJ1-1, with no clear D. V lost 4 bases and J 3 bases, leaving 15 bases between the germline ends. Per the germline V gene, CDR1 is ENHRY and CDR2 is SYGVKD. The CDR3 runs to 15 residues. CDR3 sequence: CAISGSTGKYTEAFF. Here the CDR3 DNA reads TGTGCCATCAGTGGGTCGACGGGGAAATACACTGAAGCTTTCTTT.

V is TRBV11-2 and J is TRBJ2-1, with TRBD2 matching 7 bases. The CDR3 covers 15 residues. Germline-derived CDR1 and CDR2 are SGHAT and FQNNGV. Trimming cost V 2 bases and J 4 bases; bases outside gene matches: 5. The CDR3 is CASSLSSGTYNEQFF. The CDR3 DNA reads TGTGCCAGCAGCTTATCCAGCGGGACTTACAATGAGCAGTTCTTC.